These T cell receptor beta chains were read from a single sample in a study of T cell repertoires in cytomegalovirus infection. These receptors have no identified antigens. TCRdb independently ran MiXCR on the reads; one entry per CDR3 protein. The table includes about 830,000 distinct CDR3 sequences, 30% to 35% detected once. Here the sequenced sample was cultured CD8+ T cells from PBMCs, taken from culture after CMV antigen stimulation. The origin of the receptors is a human donor in good health (CMV status not recorded). Some clones in this sample may be carry-over from other donors' samples. The CDR3 runs from the conserved cysteine through the conserved F or W. D genes are given only for firm matches. Only some rows state a clone size, as once, few, many or a class for expanded clones.

v_gene: TRBV5-6; j_gene: TRBJ1-1; d_gene: NA; abundance: many; CDR3nt: TGTGCCAGCAGCTCCCTAGGGGACACTGAAGCTTTCTTT; CDR3aa: CASSSLGDTEAFF
v_gene: TRBV28; j_gene: TRBJ2-3; d_gene: NA; abundance: NA; CDR3nt: TGTGCCAGCAGTTTATTGGGCAGCCACACAGATACGCAGTATTTT; CDR3aa: CASSLLGSHTDTQYF
v_gene: TRBV15; j_gene: TRBJ1-1; d_gene: NA; abundance: NA; CDR3nt: TGTGCCACCACGGTTATCACTGAAGCTTTCTTT; CDR3aa: CATTVITEAFF
v_gene: TRBV12-3/TRBV12-4; j_gene: TRBJ1-2; d_gene: NA; abundance: many; CDR3nt: TGTGCCAGCAGTTTTAAAGCGGGGAAGGAGACCTATGGCTACACCTTC; CDR3aa: CASSFKAGKETYGYTF
v_gene: TRBV12-3/TRBV12-4; j_gene: TRBJ1-3; d_gene: TRBD1; abundance: once; CDR3nt: TGTGCCAGCAGGCCGGACAGGGAAGACACCATATATTTT; CDR3aa: CASRPDREDTIYF
v_gene: TRBV27; j_gene: TRBJ1-3; d_gene: NA; abundance: NA; CDR3nt: TGTGCCAGCAGTTTATCGGGGACCTCTGGAAACACCATATATTTT; CDR3aa: CASSLSGTSGNTIYF
v_gene: TRBV6-2/TRBV6-3; j_gene: TRBJ1-1; d_gene: NA; abundance: NA; CDR3nt: TGTGCCAGCAGTTCTACCGGGACACAGAACACTGAAGCTTTCTTT; CDR3aa: CASSSTGTQNTEAFF
v_gene: TRBV6-5; j_gene: TRBJ1-3; d_gene: NA; abundance: few; CDR3nt: TGTGCCAGCAGTTCTGGGGGTACCTCTGGAAACACCATATATTTT; CDR3aa: CASSSGGTSGNTIYF
v_gene: TRBV4-3; j_gene: TRBJ2-7; d_gene: NA; abundance: NA; CDR3nt: TGCGCCAGCAGCCACCACGGGCCCGAGCAGTACTTC; CDR3aa: CASSHHGPEQYF
v_gene: TRBV6-1; j_gene: TRBJ1-1; d_gene: TRBD1; abundance: few; CDR3nt: TGTGCCAGCAGTTCCCCGGGACAGGGAAAAGAAACTGAAGCTTTCTTT; CDR3aa: CASSSPGQGKETEAFF
v_gene: TRBV20-1; j_gene: TRBJ2-6; d_gene: TRBD2; abundance: NA; CDR3nt: TGCAGTCCCCTAGCGGGGCGCTCTGGGGCCAACGTCCTGACTTTC; CDR3aa: CSPLAGRSGANVLTF
v_gene: TRBV7-6; j_gene: TRBJ2-7; d_gene: TRBD1; abundance: NA; CDR3nt: TGTGCCAGCAGCTTAGAAACAGGGGAAAGCTACGAGCAGTACTTC; CDR3aa: CASSLETGESYEQYF
v_gene: TRBV7-3; j_gene: TRBJ2-1; d_gene: TRBD1; abundance: NA; CDR3nt: TGTGCCAGCAGCTTAGAGCCGATGGACAGGGGAAAATATGAGCAGTTCTTC; CDR3aa: CASSLEPMDRGKYEQFF
v_gene: TRBV10-2; j_gene: TRBJ1-5; d_gene: NA; abundance: NA; CDR3nt: TGCGCCAGCAGTCCCCCGGGGCTACTCCAGCATTTT; CDR3aa: CASSPPGLLQHF
v_gene: TRBV5-1; j_gene: TRBJ2-1; d_gene: NA; abundance: NA; CDR3nt: TGCGCCAGCAGCGTGGTAGCATCGTACAATGAGCAGTTCTTC; CDR3aa: CASSVVASYNEQFF
v_gene: TRBV6-6; j_gene: TRBJ2-5; d_gene: TRBD1; abundance: NA; CDR3nt: TGTGCCAGCAGCTTTAACCCGGGACAGCCTTTACAAAAGACCCAGTACTTC; CDR3aa: CASSFNPGQPLQKTQYF
v_gene: TRBV6-2/TRBV6-3; j_gene: TRBJ1-5; d_gene: NA; abundance: few; CDR3nt: TGTGCCAGCAGCCCCCTTGGGGGGGCGTCTAGTCAGCCCCAGCATTTT; CDR3aa: CASSPLGGASSQPQHF